One sample yielded the 6 T cell receptor beta chains listed below, sequenced in a study of technical replicates of blood from a handful of donors. Here immunoSEQ multiplex PCR was the method, and the copy in TCRdb shows in-frame clones only, minus some. Of about 74,000 clones listed, approximately 95% are singletons. The specimen sequenced was T cells isolated from PBMCs. The receptors here all came from a human donor in good health.

In this sample, this clone turned up once. The CDR3 is CASSTNTGGGNIQYF. CDR3 DNA sequence: TGTGCCAGCAGCACAAACACAGGGGGTGGAAACATTCAGTACTTC. The V gene is TRBV9, the J gene TRBJ2-4, with 8 bases matching TRBD1. V trimming: 4 bases; J trimming: 6 bases; junction bases outside the gene matches: 9. Per the germline V gene, CDR1 is SGDLS and CDR2 is YYNGEE. This CDR3 contains 15 residues.

The chain has TRBV7-9 and TRBJ2-2; D perhaps matches TRBD2 (6 bases). Germline CDR1 and CDR2: SEHNR and FQNEAQ (reference sequence). V was cut by 8 bases and J by 4 bases, with 14 bases left in between. The CDR3 consists of 14 residues. The CDR3 bases are TGTGCCAGCCGGTGGGGAGGCCGCACCGGGGAGCTGTTTTTT. It specifies CASRWGGRTGELFF.

This clone appeared once. The chain carries TRBV4-1 and TRBJ2-7; D is uncertain. Trimming took off 0 bases at V and 3 bases at J, with 9 bases between the two ends. The CDR3 has 14 residues. The germline V gene encodes CDR1 MGHRA and CDR2 YSYEKL. The CDR3 DNA follows: TGCGCCAGCAGCCAAGATTTACGACACTACGAGCAGTACTTC. This sequence encodes CASSQDLRHYEQYF.

This sequence joins TRBV16 and TRBJ2-3; D may be TRBD2 (6 bases). V lost 4 bases, J lost 0 bases, and 14 bases lay in between. The CDR3 has 16 amino acids. Germline V gene sequence: CDR1 KGHSY, CDR2 FQNENV. DNA of the CDR3: TGTGCCAGCAGCCGCCCGACTAGTACTAGCACAGATACGCAGTATTTT. It codes for CASSRPTSTSTDTQYF.

This rearrangement joins TRBV6-5 to TRBJ1-3; a possible D gene is TRBD1 (5 bases). Trimming took 6 bases from V and 4 from J, leaving 16 bases between them. Germline V gene data show CDR1 as MNHEY and CDR2 as SVGAGI. This CDR3 is 15 amino acids long. Written as DNA, the CDR3 is TGTGCCAGCAGCCCTTCTCGGGGGTCAGGAAACACCATATATTTT. Translation: CASSPSRGSGNTIYF.

The chain couples TRBV29-1 to TRBJ2-3, with 11 bases identical to TRBD2. Germline V lookup: CDR1 SQVTM, CDR2 ANQGSEA. The V segment lost 0 bases and the J segment 3 bases; nucleotides outside the gene matches: 5. The CDR3 has 16 amino acids. The CDR3 DNA reads as TGCAGCGTTGAAGAATATCTAGCGGGAGGAACAGATACGCAGTATTTT. Its protein product is CSVEEYLAGGTDTQYF.